The sequence of this TCR beta chain was determined in a study of blood T cells in healthy people across ages. About the study: Through template switching, about one barcoded beta molecule was captured per two T cells, as measured in model experiments.

A sample-barcoded 5' primer and a J-beta primer mix were used in a second PCR of roughly 7 to 11 cycles. TCRdb re-called the 5' RACE reads through MiXCR, storing one row per CDR3 protein. The sample has under 950,000 distinct CDR3 sequences; 20% to 25% are singletons. Study results and limitations: Underestimates were what the diversity estimates from one million T cells were considered to be.

CDR3 size: 14 residues. Germline CDR1 reads MRHNA; CDR2 reads SNTAGT. In the case of this clonotype: Its antigen remains unknown.

The sequencing input was blood. The receptor was derived from a man in his sixties or seventies in good health. The chain combines TRBV6-4 with TRBJ2-5, with TRBD1 identical over 7 bases. Gene TRBJ2-1 matches the end of the DNA better, so the J call may be wrong. The CDR3: CASSLDRDSNEQFF. The DNA of the CDR3 is TGTGCCAGCAGCCTAGACAGGGATTCCAATGAGCAGTTCTTC.